These T cell receptor beta chains were read from a single sample in a study of OX40 agonist ivuxolimab in advanced cancers. TCRdb's copy holds only in-frame clones and misses some; the assay was immunoSEQ multiplex PCR. The sample has under 65,000 clones; about 85% are singletons. Sequences were derived from CD4+ or CD8+ T cells sorted from blood, sampled in a trial of the OX40 agonist ivuxolimab. The source is an adult with an advanced solid tumor such as melanoma, head and neck, liver or kidney cancer. Each CDR3 is given with its conserved first and last residue.

TRBJ1-1	TRBV29-1	CSVDGQGNTEAFF
TRBJ2-5	TRBV27	CASSLLAGSETQYF
TRBJ1-4	TRBV27	CASSLSVTGLEKLFF
TRBJ2-5	TRBV13	CASSPQGGGAKGQETQYF
TRBJ1-2	TRBV21-1	CASSSRNRDCYTF
TRBJ1-1	TRBV5-5	CASSFGVLEAFF
TRBJ1-1	TRBV2	CASSVPSWGGRKGTEAFF
TRBJ1-2	TRBV13	CASSQGTQAPSGYTF
TRBJ1-4	TRBV4-3	CASSQDLTEAKLFF
TRBJ1-1	TRBV4-3	CASSQDFRGSTEAFF
TRBJ2-6	TRBV4-2	CASSQEVAGTGANVLTF
TRBJ1-2	TRBV4-1	CASSQDPLGVGYGYTF
TRBJ1-6	TRBV4-1	CASSRLQGESSPLHF
TRBJ2-2	TRBV6-5	CASSPTGGNTGELFF
TRBJ2-7	TRBV7-2	CASSSKTSGGPSYEQYF
TRBJ2-3	TRBV2	CASSERGVDPSHTQYF
TRBJ1-1	TRBV4-3	CASSQDRGTEAFF
TRBJ1-1	TRBV19	CASSIYTGAREAFF
TRBJ2-6	TRBV4-2	CASSQGIQGAGANVLTF
TRBJ2-5	TRBV7-2	CASKPSGGALQETQYF
TRBJ2-1	TRBV6-6	CASSRGGLVPANEQFF
TRBJ2-1	TRBV5-8	CASSLGLGDNEQFF
TRBJ1-2	TRBV23-1	CASSQLARGMEGYTF
TRBJ2-7	TRBV11-2	CASSLDDVLSYEQYF
TRBJ1-5	TRBV30	CAWSVGPLGNQPQHF
TRBJ1-1	TRBV9	CASSLGDTNTEAFF
TRBJ2-7	TRBV4-2	CASSQEPGEAYEQYF
TRBJ1-1	TRBV11-2	CASSFFKGAAQGSEAFF
TRBJ2-6	TRBV9	CASSDSWTGVVGANVLTF
TRBJ1-2	TRBV6-5	CASSYSSPTNYGYTF
TRBJ1-2	TRBV7-2	CASPPRTGEIYGYTF
TRBJ1-3	TRBV11-3	CASSLGGSSGNTIYF
TRBJ2-6	TRBV4-3	CASSQDAGAGANVLTF
TRBJ2-7	TRBV7-6	CASSTGTDEQYF
TRBJ2-1	TRBV28	CASSDSFSYNEQFF
TRBJ2-1	TRBV6-5	CASGPAYRGEQFF
TRBJ2-3	TRBV4-1	CASSQEGSQGGADTQYF
TRBJ1-2	TRBV30	CAWSRSADGYTF
TRBJ2-2	TRBV7-8	CASSLGTGTAGELFF
TRBJ1-5	TRBV28	CASTPRRGGSNQPQHF
TRBJ2-7	TRBV19	CASSFGLAGRGYYEQYF
TRBJ2-3	TRBV6-1	CASSEELRTDTQYF
TRBJ1-6	TRBV4-3	CASSQDRDVVSPLHF
TRBJ2-1	TRBV27	CASSFLGGTKTGEQFF
TRBJ2-1	TRBV6-6	CASRVLAPPGAHEQFF
TRBJ2-3	TRBV13	CASSTGTSGGRTDTQYF
TRBJ1-4	TRBV4-3	CASSQDVARNAGKLFF
TRBJ1-1	TRBV7-9	CASSLGDDQGAFF
TRBJ2-5	TRBV4-2	CASSQDVSGLGPRETQYF
TRBJ2-3	TRBV7-9	CASSLARTGGQDTQYF
TRBJ2-1	TRBV9	CASSGNPHNEQFF
TRBJ2-1	TRBV6-1	CASRIGSSYNEQFF